Included here is one T cell receptor (beta chain) sequence, with context. In this sample, this clone turned up once. The antigen it recognizes is unknown. Per-base quality was not reported, and no clone a single base away is much larger than it. The cohort was made up of 650 to 700 healthy bone marrow donors. Cohort members were all nominally healthy when sampled, although unrecorded immune exposures were likely present. The donor tested CMV seropositive and was one of the 289 seropositive cohort members. Each donor provided a peripheral blood sample, and peripheral blood mononuclear cells were used for TCR beta sequencing. Genomic DNA extraction from the blood cell samples was performed with the Qiagen DNeasy Blood Extraction Kit. This specimen comes from a study of cytomegalovirus exposure and HLA in healthy donors (dated by TCRdb to 2017 to 2019). A note on the overall study: An earlier analysis of roughly 500 of the donors reported approximately 260 Gb of sequence data and 95 million to 130 million unique TCR beta sequences obtained from about 179 million T cells. Approximately 300 gigabases of sequencing data and 78 million or so unique TCR sequences were included in an early release covering 550 to 800 HLA-typed donors. High-throughput TCR immunosequencing, statistical association of individual TCRs with disease status, and machine learning were combined to predict cytomegalovirus infection status. To decide whether each TCR beta V gene segment behaved as functional or pseudogenic, an earlier analysis of 587 of the donors relied on high-throughput TCR beta sequencing. The number of donors typed differed by locus, with roughly 620-640 for A, B, C, DRB1 and DQB1, roughly 520 for DQA1, approximately 580 for DPA1, and roughly 450 for DPB1. Rather than using new phenotypic data, the later analysis identified candidate immune exposures from TCR beta sequences and from how often those sequences occurred across donors. A later analysis re-examined previously published TCR beta repertoires from roughly 720 donors and added high-resolution HLA genotyping to investigate patterns of TCR occurrence. The study aimed to test whether cataloging public T cell receptors could reveal signatures of past pathogen exposure. Among some 410 genotyped donors of the cohort, an average of around 240,000 unique TCR beta nucleotide sequences were sequenced per donor, roughly 20% of them non-productive. Every discovery cohort repertoire had been produced on one sequencing platform. A later genetic analysis took genome-wide SNP genotypes for about 65% of the 666 donors and used that subset as a discovery cohort. Of the 350 to 400 genotyped donors, about 84% fell in the genetic ancestry cluster associated with self-reported Caucasian donors. A separate validation cohort of 100 to 150 different subjects was used in addition to the roughly 720-subject first cohort. The study used immunosequencing to profile the T cell repertoires of approximately 650 subjects and linked those repertoires to cytomegalovirus serostatus. Donor age, sex, ethnicity and CMV serostatus were compiled alongside the repertoire data. Five DR-DQ haplotypes were treated as single units for association and clustering because of strong linkage in the cohort. Both class I and class II loci were covered by HLA typing, at four-digit resolution. The paper's findings and limits, for the study overall: For the cohort, immune exposure information was limited to CMV serostatus. Only TCR beta chains were sequenced in this cohort, and the absence of alpha or paired-chain data limited detectable features. Because some donors lacked HLA typing at each locus, the association tests relied only on the typed subset. Compared with equally common non-associated chains, HLA-associated TCR beta chains in a later analysis were more clonally expanded and had lower generation probabilities. Sequencing depth was assumed to be roughly uniform across donors in the presence/absence analyses, though that assumption may not hold. A total of about 150 TCR beta chains were listed by the study as associated with cytomegalovirus. According to the authors, the approach could potentially be generalized to other disease states and immunological phenotypes. Because counts were too low, roughly 18 rarely observed V segments, including chromosome 9 orphons, were left out of the earlier analysis of a few hundred of the donors. In a later analysis, most CMV-associated TCR beta chains were found to appear HLA-restricted, with HLA associations seemingly driven largely by CMV exposure. Broadly in line with IMGT annotations, most TCR beta V segments showed up in productive rearrangements about 87% or about 30% of the time in an earlier analysis of some 590 of the donors. The classifier was reported to diagnose cytomegalovirus status with high specificity and sensitivity in both the original and validation cohorts. Some IMGT-functional V segments, including TRBV6-2 and TRBV6-3, could not be distinguished by the 87-base-pair reads and were therefore excluded. A further reported finding was that TCR beta sequences accurately predicted the HLA-A and HLA-B alleles for most subjects in the first cohort. In a later genetic analysis, a missense DCLRE1C variant was associated with V-gene and J-gene trimming of TCR beta chains, and the association was replicated in an independent cohort. While some public TCRs were present in many individuals, most TCR sequences turned up only very rarely across donors. When HLA alleles, especially DR and DQ, strongly co-occurred, attributing TCR associations to individual alleles was difficult. A group of highly shared sequence variants was considered likely to be a technical artifact of the sequencing pipeline. Three of the identified cytomegalovirus-associated TCR beta chains were confirmed in vitro to be specific for cytomegalovirus antigens. Linkage disequilibrium might explain the correlated functional status among segregating V segments, but an unknown experimental factor could not be ruled out. According to a later analysis, TCR association rates differed among HLA loci, with DRB1 alleles showing the most associated TCRs and HLA-C alleles showing the fewest. In a later analysis, around 17,000 TCR beta sequences were associated with specific HLA alleles at a false discovery rate of 0.05. A later genetic analysis reported fewer N-insertions in productive TCRs among donors in an Asian-associated ancestry cluster than the roughly 640-donor mean. According to a later analysis, parvovirus B19, influenza, CMV and Epstein-Barr virus appeared linked to several top co-occurrence clusters.

The germline V gene gives CDR1 as SGHTA and CDR2 as FQGTGA. V lost 5 bases and J lost 7 bases; the stretch between them is 12 bases long. Its CDR3 holds 12 amino acids, cysteine through phenylalanine. Only CDR3 DNA remains: 36 bases, in frame from the first base. The library was prepared using the immunoSEQ multiplex PCR assay. The multiplex PCR relied on a mix of 60 forward primers for TCR Vbeta segments and 13 reverse primers for TCR Jbeta segments. A multiplex PCR assay on genomic DNA amplified the CDR3 region of rearranged TCR beta genes. Amplified TCR beta libraries were sequenced as 87-base-pair reads on the Illumina HiSeq System. The original pipeline was this. A later analysis counted about 76 million unique TCR beta chains across the 670 or so repertoires, and around 12 million of these chains were shared by at least two donors. A nearest-neighbor algorithm error-corrected the raw reads and collapsed the reads into unique sequences, merging closely related sequences to remove PCR and sequencing errors. Alignment of CDR3 sequences to IMGT reference sequences was used to assign V, D and J gene segments. For a sequence to be retained, at least a six-nucleotide match to both a V gene segment and a J gene segment was required. Rearrangements were classified as productive when the CDR3 lacked stop codons and remained in frame with V and J, and all other rearrangements were classified as non-productive. CDR3 was defined according to IMGT convention as the region running from the second conserved V-encoded cysteine to the conserved J-encoded phenylalanine. In an earlier analysis of approximately 590 of the donors, sequences lacking an unambiguous match to a single V gene segment were excluded. In an earlier analysis of roughly 600 of the donors, a V segment was called functional when productive rearrangements were above 56.7%, and segregating when the standard deviation between donors exceeded 5%. A statistical classification framework was developed to diagnose cytomegalovirus status using the catalog of TCR beta chain sequences. In a later analysis, TCR nucleotide sequences were compared against IMGT/GENE-DB human TR gene sequences so that V and J genes could be assigned. In a later analysis, CDR3 sequences and most-parsimonious VDJ recombination scenarios were assigned using the TCRdist pipeline. In a later analysis, every TCR beta chain was defined by the combination of its CDR3 amino acid sequence and its V-gene family, and reads without a unique V-gene family were dropped. A later analysis removed 550 to 650 highly shared, low-generation-probability nucleotide sequences to deal with suspected cross-contamination and a sequencing artifact. A later analysis calculated a clonal expansion index for each public chain from normalized within-repertoire ranks of inferred template counts. In a later analysis, generation probabilities were computed using a VDJ recombination model fitted to out-of-frame rearrangements, and the results were checked against IGoR. Hypergeometric tests were used in a later analysis to score TCR-TCR, TCR-HLA and TCR-CMV co-occurrence, with a repertoire-size bias correction applied to the TCR pairs. A later analysis estimated false discovery rates by permuting HLA or CMV assignments 20 times. In a later analysis, co-occurring TCRs were grouped using DBSCAN, with TCRdist sequence similarity added in when clustering inside HLA-allele-positive subsets. Repertoires with fewer than 30,000 or more than 120,000 public chains were left out of co-occurrence clustering, as were several repertoires with anomalous nucleotide sharing. Held by TCRdb, this immuneACCESS table contains in-frame sequences only and omits some clones. Under half of the omission traces to an unresolved V gene where checked; the cause of the rest is unknown. V, J and clone size were drawn from that table, and D and trimming were deduced from the DNA. Present in this sample are around 100,000 clones, around 75% of which were seen just once. Approximately 4.3% of the sample comes from the top ten.

The receptor's source is a woman aged 18-29 years in good health and CMV-seropositive. Rearrangement joined TRBV7-3 to TRBJ2-7, with TRBD2 as a weak D call on 6 bases. The sample was PBMCs. DNA sequence: TGTGCCAGCAGCCTCCTGAGCGGGGAGCAGTACTTC. Its amino acids are CASSLLSGEQYF.